Below, one T cell receptor (beta chain) is given with its context. The antigen is unknown. Since no conserved phenylalanine or tryptophan closes the CDR3, a read error is the likely cause. Full-length variable regions came from constant-region reverse primers plus semi-nested Nested Universal Primer A PCR. One entry per CDR3 protein, called by TCRdb with MiXCR from the 5' RACE reads. The sample yields around 44,000 distinct CDR3 sequences, less than 25% seen once. The CDR3 sequence is 15 residues long. The germline V gene encodes CDR1 MNHEY and CDR2 SMNVEV (reference sequence). With 4 bases removed from V and 1 base from J, the gap between germline ends came to 11 bases. General study results and limits: Tumor memory CD4+ T cell TCR gene usage clustered with blood and lymph node memory CD4+ cells and lymph node naive CD4+ cells. Tumor Tregs overlapped most with tumor, then blood, naive CD4+ cells. Larger-cohort validation covered only one TCR beta V-J rearrangement.

Treg sorting used a CD4+CD25+CD127-/low gate. The sample taken for sequencing was Tregs sorted from blood. The rearrangement uses TRBV27 and TRBJ2-1, with D perhaps assigned TRBD1 or TRBD2 (5 bases each). The TCR was taken from a female donor with breast cancer. In nucleotides, the CDR3 is TGTGCCAGCAGTTCCGGGACGGTTTCCTACAATGAGCAGTTCTCC. Translation: CASSSGTVSYNEQFS.